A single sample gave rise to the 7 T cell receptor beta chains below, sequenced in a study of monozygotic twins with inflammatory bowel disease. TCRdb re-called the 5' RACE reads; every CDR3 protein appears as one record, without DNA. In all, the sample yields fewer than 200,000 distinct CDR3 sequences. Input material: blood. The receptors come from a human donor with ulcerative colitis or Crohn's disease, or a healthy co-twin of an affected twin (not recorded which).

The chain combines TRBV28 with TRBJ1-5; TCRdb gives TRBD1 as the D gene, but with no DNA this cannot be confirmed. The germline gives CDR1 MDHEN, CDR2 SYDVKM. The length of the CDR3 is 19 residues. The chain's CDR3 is CASSPILTLRVVSNQPQHF.

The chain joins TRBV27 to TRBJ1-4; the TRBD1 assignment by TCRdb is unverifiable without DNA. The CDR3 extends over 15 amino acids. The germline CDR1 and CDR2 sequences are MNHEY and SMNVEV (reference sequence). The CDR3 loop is CASSTVRQGREKLFF.

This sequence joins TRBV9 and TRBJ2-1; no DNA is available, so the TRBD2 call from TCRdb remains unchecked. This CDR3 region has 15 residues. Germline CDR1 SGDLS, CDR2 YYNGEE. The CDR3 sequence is CASSGGLVHYNEQFF.

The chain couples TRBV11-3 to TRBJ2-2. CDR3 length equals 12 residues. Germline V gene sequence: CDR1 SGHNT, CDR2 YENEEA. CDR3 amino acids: CASSFSEGELFF.

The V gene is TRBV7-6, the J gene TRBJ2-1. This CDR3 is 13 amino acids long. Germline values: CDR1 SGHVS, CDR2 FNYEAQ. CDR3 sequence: CASSLTEWNEQFF.

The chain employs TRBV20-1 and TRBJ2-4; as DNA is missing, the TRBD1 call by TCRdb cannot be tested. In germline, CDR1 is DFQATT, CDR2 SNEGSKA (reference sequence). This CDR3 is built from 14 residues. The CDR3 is CSAREGGTKNIQYF.

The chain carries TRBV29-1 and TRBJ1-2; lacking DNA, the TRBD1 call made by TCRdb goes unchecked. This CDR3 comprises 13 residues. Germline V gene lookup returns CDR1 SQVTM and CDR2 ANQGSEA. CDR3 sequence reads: CSVETDSLYGYTF.